This section outlines one TCR beta chain sequence together with its context. Its target is not known. Germline CDR1 reads MDHEN; CDR2 reads SYDVKM. The CDR3 totals 14 residues. The J segment lost 6 bases and the V segment lost 6 bases, leaving 4 bases of the junction unmatched. This sample was included in a study of response to subunit inactivated influenza vaccine. General observations from the study: A suggestion made by the authors is that each seasonal influenza vaccination recruits few new T cells.

TCRdb reanalysed the RT-PCR reads using MiXCR and keeps one entry per CDR3 protein. The sample records 650,000 to 800,000 distinct CDR3 sequences, roughly 18% being singletons. The sequenced sample was PBMCs from blood, obtained around 5 days after vaccination. The V and J genes are TRBV28 and TRBJ1-4; 10 nucleotides agree with TRBD1. The source of this sequence is a man aged 45-65 years who received an inactivated influenza vaccine. The CDR3 nucleotides read TGTGCCAGCAGAGACAGGGGGCTCGATGAAAAACTGTTTTTT. It yields the protein CASRDRGLDEKLFF.